The 12 T cell receptor beta chains listed next were all sequenced from one sample in a study of beta chain features in type 1 diabetes. No antigen has been identified for these receptors. Study-wide results and caveats: For Type 1 diabetes patients, all four CD4+ subsets carried TCRB CDR3s that were moderately but significantly shorter.

As every portion of the isolated RNA was reverse transcribed, the sequencing read expressed TCRB transcripts. Assay: immunoSEQ multiplex PCR; the TCRdb copy retains only in-frame clones and omits some. The sample has hundreds of thousands of clones; 11% to 15% are singletons. Sequencing was done on a sample of naive CD4+ T cells from blood. The source is a man in his late teens or twenties with type 1 diabetes.

This clone was picked up a small number of times. The chain joins TRBV4-3 to TRBJ2-6, with no clear D. The CDR3 loop spans 15 amino acids. Per the germline V gene, CDR1 is LGHNA and CDR2 is YSLEER. V was clipped by 4 bases and J by 0 bases, with 7 bases between them. The CDR3, as DNA: TGCGCCAGCAGCCTAGTAGACTCTGGGGCCAACGTCCTGACTTTC. The encoded protein is CASSLVDSGANVLTF.

The J gene is TRBJ2-7, the V gene TRBV11-2; no firm D call. Trimming removed 2 bases from V and 3 bases from J, with 5 bases in between. This CDR3 is built from 12 residues. Germline V gives CDR1 SGHAT, CDR2 FQNNGV. The CDR3 DNA follows: TGTGCCAGCAGCTTAAGAGTCTACGAGCAGTACTTC. Protein sequence: CASSLRVYEQYF.

This clone turned up a few times. This chain connects TRBV30 to TRBJ2-7; D gene unclear. CDR3 length equals 11 residues. V shed 3 bases and J shed 5 bases, with 8 bases lying between them. The germline V gene encodes CDR1 GTSNPN and CDR2 SVGIG (reference sequence). The CDR3 region has the DNA TGTGCCTGGAGCCTTGACAACGAGCAGTACTTC. Translating it yields CAWSLDNEQYF.

The J gene is TRBJ1-3, the V gene TRBV5-4; maybe TRBD1 (5 bases). V shed 4 bases and J shed 0 bases, with 14 bases lying between them. The CDR3 consists of 16 residues. Germline loops: CDR1 SGHNT, CDR2 YYREEE (reference sequence). CDR3 in amino acids: CASSVRDAGSGNTIYF. As DNA, the CDR3 is TGTGCCAGCAGCGTCCGGGACGCCGGCTCTGGAAACACCATATATTTT.

This clone was seen only a few times. This chain connects TRBV28 to TRBJ2-1; 8 bases fit TRBD1. Germline trimming cut 6 bases from V and 8 bases from J; bases unmatched to any gene: 3. CDR3 length: 12 amino acids. In germline, CDR1 is MDHEN, CDR2 SYDVKM. The CDR3 nucleotides are TGTGCCAGCAGGTCACAGGGGGATGAGCAGTTCTTC. It yields the protein CASRSQGDEQFF.

The rearrangement uses TRBV6-1 and TRBJ2-6; D could derive from TRBD1 or TRBD2 (5 bases each). The V gene's germline CDR1 is MNHNS and CDR2 SASEGT. This CDR3 has 15 amino acids. CDR3 nucleotide sequence: TGTGCTTCTCTTTCAGGGAGCTCTGGGGCCAACGTCCTGACTTTC. Protein: CASLSGSSGANVLTF.

This clone was seen a handful of times. The V gene is TRBV9, the J gene TRBJ1-6; TRBD1 might be the D (5 bases). The CDR3 totals 15 residues. With 3 bases removed from V and 9 bases from J, the gap between germline ends came to 16 bases. Germline CDR1 reads SGDLS; CDR2 reads YYNGEE. CDR3 bases: TGTGCCAGCAGCGGACGCACAGGCCCTGGTTCACCCCTCCACTTT. Translated: CASSGRTGPGSPLHF. Together with reference TRBV9 and TRBJ1-6, the CDR3 gives the full variable domain: DSGVTQTPKHLITATGQRVTLRCSPRSGDLSVYWYQQSLDQGLQFLIQYYNGEERAKGNILERFSAQQFPDLHSELNLSSLELGDSALYFCASSGRTGPGSPLHFGNGTRLTVT.

In regard to this clone: This specimen includes other DNA sequences encoding the same CDR3. This CDR3 reads CAWSLGSYEQYF. CDR3 DNA sequence: TGTGCCTGGAGTTTAGGGAGTTACGAGCAGTACTTC. The J gene is TRBJ2-7, the V gene TRBV30; weak D call: TRBD2 (5 bases). The CDR3 consists of 12 residues. V lost 2 bases, J lost 4 bases, and 9 bases lay in between. Germline lookup yields CDR1 GTSNPN and CDR2 SVGIG (reference sequence).

J is TRBJ2-2 and V is TRBV7-2; possibly TRBD1 or TRBD2 for D (5 bases each). From germline, CDR1 is SGHTA and CDR2 FQGNSA. The CDR3 is made up of 16 amino acids. V was shortened by 2 bases and J by 0 bases, with 10 bases between the two germline ends. CDR3 sequence reads: CASSLPGTTNTGELFF. CDR3 bases: TGTGCCAGCAGCTTACCGGGGACGACGAACACCGGGGAGCTGTTTTTT.

The chain couples TRBV5-1 to TRBJ1-2; no clear D. This CDR3 contains 14 residues. Between the trimmed V and J ends, which lost 0 bases and 0 bases, there was a span of 6 bases. Germline V gene data show CDR1 as SGHRS and CDR2 as YFSETQ. CDR3 nucleotide sequence: TGCGCCAGCAGCTTGGCACAACCTAACTATGGCTACACCTTC. Translated: CASSLAQPNYGYTF.

The V gene is TRBV4-2, the J gene TRBJ2-6; D is uncertain. The CDR3 covers 14 residues. Germline CDR1 reads LGHNA; CDR2 reads YNFKEQ. Trimming cost V 1 base and J 0 bases, with 1 base left between them. Here the CDR3 DNA reads TGTGCCAGCAGCCAAGTCTCTGGGGCCAACGTCCTGACTTTC. As protein: CASSQVSGANVLTF.

V gene TRBV7-9 combines with J gene TRBJ2-3; D not resolved. The V and J ends lost 1 base and 3 bases respectively, with 11 bases between them. The CDR3 covers 15 residues. Germline CDR1 is SEHNR and CDR2 is FQNEAQ (reference sequence). CDR3 DNA sequence: TGTGCCAGCAGCTTAGTGGCAGGATCAACAGATACGCAGTATTTT. Translation: CASSLVAGSTDTQYF.